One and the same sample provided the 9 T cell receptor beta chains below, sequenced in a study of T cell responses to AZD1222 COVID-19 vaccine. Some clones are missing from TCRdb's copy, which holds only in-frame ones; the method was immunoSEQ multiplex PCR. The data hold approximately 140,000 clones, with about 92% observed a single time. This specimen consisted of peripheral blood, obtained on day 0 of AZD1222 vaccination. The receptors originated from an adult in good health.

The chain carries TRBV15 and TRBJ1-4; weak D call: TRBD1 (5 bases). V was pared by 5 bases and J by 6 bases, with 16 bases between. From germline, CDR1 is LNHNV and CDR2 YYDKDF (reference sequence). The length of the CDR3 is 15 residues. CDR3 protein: CATSGGGGRDEKLFF. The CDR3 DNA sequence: TGTGCCACCAGCGGCGGGGGTGGGCGGGATGAAAAACTGTTTTTT.

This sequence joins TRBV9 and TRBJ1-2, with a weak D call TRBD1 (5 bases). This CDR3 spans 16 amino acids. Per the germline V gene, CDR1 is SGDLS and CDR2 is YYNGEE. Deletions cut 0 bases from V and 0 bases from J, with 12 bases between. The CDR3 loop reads CASSVGRDGTNYGYTF. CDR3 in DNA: TGTGCCAGCAGCGTAGGCCGGGACGGCACTAACTATGGCTACACCTTC. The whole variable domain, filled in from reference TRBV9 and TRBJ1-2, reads DSGVTQTPKHLITATGQRVTLRCSPRSGDLSVYWYQQSLDQGLQFLIQYYNGEERAKGNILERFSAQQFPDLHSELNLSSLELGDSALYFCASSVGRDGTNYGYTFGSGTRLTVV.

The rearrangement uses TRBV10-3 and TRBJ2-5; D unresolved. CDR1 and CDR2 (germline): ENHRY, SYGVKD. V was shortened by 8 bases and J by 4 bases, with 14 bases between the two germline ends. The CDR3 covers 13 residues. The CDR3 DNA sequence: TGTGCCATCGGTAAACAACCCGGAGAGACCCAGTACTTC. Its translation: CAIGKQPGETQYF.

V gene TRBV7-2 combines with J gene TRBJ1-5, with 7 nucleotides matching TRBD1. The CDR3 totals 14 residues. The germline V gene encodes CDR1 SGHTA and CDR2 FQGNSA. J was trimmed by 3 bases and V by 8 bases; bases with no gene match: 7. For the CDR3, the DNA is TGTGCCAGCTCGGGGACAGCAAACAATCAGCCCCAGCATTTT. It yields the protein CASSGTANNQPQHF. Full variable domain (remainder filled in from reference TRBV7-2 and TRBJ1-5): GAGVSQSPSNKVTEKGKDVELRCDPISGHTALYWYRQSLGQGLEFLIYFQGNSAPDKSGLPSDRFSAERTGGSVSTLTIQRTQQEDSAVYLCASSGTANNQPQHFGDGTRLSIL.

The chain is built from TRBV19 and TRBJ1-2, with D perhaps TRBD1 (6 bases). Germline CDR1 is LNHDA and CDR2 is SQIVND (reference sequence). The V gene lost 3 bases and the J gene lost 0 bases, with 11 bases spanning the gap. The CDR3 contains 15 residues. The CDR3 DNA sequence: TGTGCCAGTAGTATGACGGGGGGCTCTAACTATGGCTACACCTTC. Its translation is CASSMTGGSNYGYTF.

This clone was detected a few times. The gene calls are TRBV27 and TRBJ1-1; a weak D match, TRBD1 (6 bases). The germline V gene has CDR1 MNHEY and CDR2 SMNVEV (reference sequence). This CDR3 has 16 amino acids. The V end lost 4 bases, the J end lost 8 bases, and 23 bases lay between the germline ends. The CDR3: CASSSAKMTGQEEAFF. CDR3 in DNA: TGTGCCAGCAGTTCGGCTAAAATGACAGGCCAAGAGGAAGCTTTCTTT.

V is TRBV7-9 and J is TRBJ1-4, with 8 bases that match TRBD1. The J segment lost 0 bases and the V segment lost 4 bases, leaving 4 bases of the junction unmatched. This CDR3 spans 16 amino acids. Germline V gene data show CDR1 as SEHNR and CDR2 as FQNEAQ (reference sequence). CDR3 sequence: CASSWTGHATNEKLFF. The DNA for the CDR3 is TGTGCCAGCAGCTGGACAGGGCATGCAACTAATGAAAAACTGTTTTTT.

CDR3 sequence: CASSQEIATDSGNTIYF. In DNA form, the CDR3 reads TGTGCCAGCAGCCAAGAAATAGCAACAGACTCTGGAAACACCATATATTTT. The J gene is TRBJ1-3, the V gene TRBV3-1 (or the pseudogene TRBV3-2), with D unclear. V gave up 0 bases and J gave up 0 bases, with 12 bases separating them. The CDR3 loop spans 17 amino acids. In germline, CDR1 is LGHDT, CDR2 YNNKEL (reference sequence).

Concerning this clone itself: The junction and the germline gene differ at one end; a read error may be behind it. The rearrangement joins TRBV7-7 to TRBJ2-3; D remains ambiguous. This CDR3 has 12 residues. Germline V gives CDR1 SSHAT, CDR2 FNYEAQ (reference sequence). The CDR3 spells CASSLDGDTQYF. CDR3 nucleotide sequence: TGTGCTAGCAGCTTAGATGGTGATACGCAGTATTTT.